The 4 T cell receptor beta chains below come from one sample, sequenced in a study of CD8+ T cells in alopecia areata. Extraction and reverse transcription of RNA yielded cDNA as the sequencing template. Some clones are missing from TCRdb's copy, which holds only in-frame ones; the method was immunoSEQ multiplex PCR. The data list around 100,000 clones, none observed once; around 20% falls to the top ten. The material sequenced was lesional skin. The receptors here all came from a C3H/HeJ mouse with alopecia areata. As its MHC haplotype, the strain has H2-k.

Concerning this clone: Any gene name here is a mouse gene name. The read terminates 4 residues ahead of where the CDR3 ends, so the germline J gene completes it. V gene TRBV17 combines with J gene TRBJ2-2, with D perhaps matching TRBD1 (5 bases). The ends were cut back, 0 bases at V and 0 bases at J, with 8 bases in the middle. The CDR3 has 16 amino acids. Germline V lookup: CDR1 MNHDT, CDR2 YYDKIL. CDR3 amino acids: CASSRDSRANTGQLYF. CDR3 DNA (partial): TGTGCTAGCAGTAGAGATTCCAGGGCAAACACCGGG. The whole variable domain, remainder taken from reference TRBV17 and TRBJ2-2, is DTTVKQNPRYKLARVGKPVNLICSQTMNHDTMYWYQKKPNQAPKLLLFYYDKILNREADTFEKFQSSRPNNSFCSLYIGSAGLEYSAMYLCASSRDSRANTGQLYFGEGSKLTVL.

This clone has more than one count but fewer than ten. Gene and germline names: mouse. The sequenced CDR3 bases are TGTGCTAGCAGTAGCAGGGTGGAC. As protein: CASSSRVD. The full CDR3 is CASSSRVDTQYF. The rearrangement joins TRBV17 to TRBJ2-5, with D possibly TRBD1 on 5 matching bases. The CDR3 end falls 4 residues outside the read, so it is completed with the germline J gene. The CDR3 has 12 amino acids. Looked up from germline, CDR1 is MNHDT and CDR2 is YYDKIL.

To note about this clone: These gene names are mouse names. The CDR3 extends 4 residues past the end of the read, so its final part is completed from the germline J gene. The V gene is TRBV14, the J gene TRBJ1-4, with 7 bases fitting TRBD1. This CDR3 has 14 residues. Trimming cost V 1 base and J 4 bases; bases outside gene matches: 1. CDR1 SGHDT and CDR2 FRDEAV come from the germline V gene. The part of the CDR3 DNA that was read is TGTGCCAGCAGTTTCGGGGACAGCAACGAA. This translates into CASSFGDSNE. In full, the CDR3 reads CASSFGDSNERLFF.

This clone was observed a few times. Each gene name is a mouse one. From the germline J gene comes the end of the CDR3, since the read stops 4 residues before it. The V and J genes are TRBV13-1 and TRBJ2-1; tentatively, D is TRBD1 (6 bases). V shed 0 bases and J shed 6 bases, with 7 bases lying between them. The CDR3 is 13 residues long. CDR1 and CDR2 (germline): NSHNY, SYGAGN. The CDR3: CASSDAGVAEQFF. The DNA read from the CDR3 is TGTGCCAGCAGTGATGCAGGGGTTGCT.